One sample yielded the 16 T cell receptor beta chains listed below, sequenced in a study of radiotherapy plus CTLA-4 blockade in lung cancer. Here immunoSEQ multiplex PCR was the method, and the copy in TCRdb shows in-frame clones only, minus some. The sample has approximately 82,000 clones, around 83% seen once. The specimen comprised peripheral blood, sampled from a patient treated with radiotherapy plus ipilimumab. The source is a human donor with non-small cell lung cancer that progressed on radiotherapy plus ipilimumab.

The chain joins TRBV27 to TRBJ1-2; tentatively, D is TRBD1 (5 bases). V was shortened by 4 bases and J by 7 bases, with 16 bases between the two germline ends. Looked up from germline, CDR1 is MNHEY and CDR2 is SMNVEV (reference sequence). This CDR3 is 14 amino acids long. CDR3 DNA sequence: TGTGCCAGCAGTTGGGCAGGGCACAAGAGTGGCTACACCTTC. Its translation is CASSWAGHKSGYTF.

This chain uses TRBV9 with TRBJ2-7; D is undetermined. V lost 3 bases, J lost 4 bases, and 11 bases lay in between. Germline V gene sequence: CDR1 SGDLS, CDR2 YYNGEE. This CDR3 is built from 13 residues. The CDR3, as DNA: TGTGCCAGCAGCGCACATCCGGTTTACGAGCAGTACTTC. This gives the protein CASSAHPVYEQYF.

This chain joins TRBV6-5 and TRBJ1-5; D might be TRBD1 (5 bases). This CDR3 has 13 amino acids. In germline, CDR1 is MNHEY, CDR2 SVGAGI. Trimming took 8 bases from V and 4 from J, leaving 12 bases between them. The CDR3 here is CASSGFPNQPQHF. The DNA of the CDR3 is TGTGCCAGCTCAGGGTTCCCAAATCAGCCCCAGCATTTT.

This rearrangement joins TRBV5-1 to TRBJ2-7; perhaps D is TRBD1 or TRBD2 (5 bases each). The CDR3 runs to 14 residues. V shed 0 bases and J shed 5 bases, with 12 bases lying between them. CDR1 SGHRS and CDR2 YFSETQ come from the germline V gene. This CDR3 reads CASSLGRVGDEQYF. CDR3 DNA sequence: TGCGCCAGCAGCTTGGGACGGGTGGGGGACGAGCAGTACTTC.

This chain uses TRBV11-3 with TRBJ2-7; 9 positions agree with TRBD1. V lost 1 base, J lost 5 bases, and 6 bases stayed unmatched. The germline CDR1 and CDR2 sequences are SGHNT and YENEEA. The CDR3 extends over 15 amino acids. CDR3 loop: CASSLAGQGNDEQYF. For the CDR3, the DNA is TGTGCCAGCAGCTTAGCAGGACAGGGGAACGACGAGCAGTACTTC.

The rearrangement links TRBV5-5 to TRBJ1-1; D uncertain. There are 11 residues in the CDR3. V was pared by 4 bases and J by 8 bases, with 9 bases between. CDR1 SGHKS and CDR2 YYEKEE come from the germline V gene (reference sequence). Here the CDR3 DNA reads TGTGCCAGCAGCCATCCCACCGAAGCTTTCTTT. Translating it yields CASSHPTEAFF.

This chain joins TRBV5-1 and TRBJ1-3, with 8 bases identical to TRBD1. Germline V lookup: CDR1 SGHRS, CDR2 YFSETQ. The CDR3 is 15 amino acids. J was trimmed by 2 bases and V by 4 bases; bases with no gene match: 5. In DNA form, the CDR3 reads TGCGCCAGCAGCCCCGGACAGGGACCTGGAAACACCATATATTTT. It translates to CASSPGQGPGNTIYF.

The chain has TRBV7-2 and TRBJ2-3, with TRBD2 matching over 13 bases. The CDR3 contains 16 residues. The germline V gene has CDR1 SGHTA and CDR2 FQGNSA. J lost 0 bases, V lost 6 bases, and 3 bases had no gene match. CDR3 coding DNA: TGTGCCAGCAGACGGGGACTAGCGGGGAGCACAGATACGCAGTATTTT. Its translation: CASRRGLAGSTDTQYF.

This CDR3 is CAISESGPFASTDTQYF. The CDR3 DNA reads as TGTGCCATCAGTGAGTCTGGTCCCTTCGCTAGCACAGATACGCAGTATTTT. The chain links TRBV10-3 to TRBJ2-3; D not resolved. The germline V gene has CDR1 ENHRY and CDR2 SYGVKD. The CDR3 covers 17 residues. Trimming took 0 bases from V and 0 from J, leaving 13 bases between them.

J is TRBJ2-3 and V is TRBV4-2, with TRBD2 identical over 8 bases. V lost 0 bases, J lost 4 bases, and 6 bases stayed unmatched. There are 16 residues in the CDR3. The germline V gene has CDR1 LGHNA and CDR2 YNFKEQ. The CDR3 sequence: CASSQDWASGSDTQYF. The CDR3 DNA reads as TGTGCCAGCAGCCAAGATTGGGCTAGCGGGTCAGATACGCAGTATTTT.

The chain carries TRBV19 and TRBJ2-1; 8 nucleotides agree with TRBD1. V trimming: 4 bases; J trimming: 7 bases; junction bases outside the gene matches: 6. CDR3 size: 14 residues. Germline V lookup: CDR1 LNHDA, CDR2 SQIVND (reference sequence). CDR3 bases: TGTGCCAGTAGTACCACAGGGGGTGGGAATGAGCAGTTCTTC. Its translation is CASSTTGGGNEQFF.

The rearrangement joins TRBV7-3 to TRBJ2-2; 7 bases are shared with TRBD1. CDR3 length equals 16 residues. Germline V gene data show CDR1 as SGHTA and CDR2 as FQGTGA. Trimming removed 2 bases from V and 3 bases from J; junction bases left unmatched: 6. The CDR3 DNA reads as TGTGCCAGCAGCTTACGAGGGGGCGCGGACACCGGGGAGCTGTTTTTT. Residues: CASSLRGGADTGELFF.

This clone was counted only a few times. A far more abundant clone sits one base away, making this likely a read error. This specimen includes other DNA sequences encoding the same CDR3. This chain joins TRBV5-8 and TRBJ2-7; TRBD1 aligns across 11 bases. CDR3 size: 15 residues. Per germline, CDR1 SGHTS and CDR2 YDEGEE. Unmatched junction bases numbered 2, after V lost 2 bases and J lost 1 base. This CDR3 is CASSFGQGASYEQYF. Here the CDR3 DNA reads TGTGCCAGCAGCTTCGGACAGGGGGCATCCTACGAGCAGTACTTC.

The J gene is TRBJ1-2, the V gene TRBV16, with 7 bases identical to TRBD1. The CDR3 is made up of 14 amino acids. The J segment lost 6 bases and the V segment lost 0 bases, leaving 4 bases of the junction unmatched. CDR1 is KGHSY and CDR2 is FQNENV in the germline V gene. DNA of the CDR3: TGTGCCAGCAGCCAATCGAGAACAGGGGATGGCTACACCTTC. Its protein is CASSQSRTGDGYTF.

CDR3 coding DNA: TGTGCCAGCAGTTACTCGGGGGGCCTAAACTATGGCTACACCTTC. It yields the protein CASSYSGGLNYGYTF. The chain uses TRBV6-5 and TRBJ1-2; TRBD1 is a possible D gene (6 bases). This CDR3 spans 15 amino acids. V lost 0 bases and J 2 bases, leaving 10 bases between the germline ends. The germline V gene has CDR1 MNHEY and CDR2 SVGAGI.

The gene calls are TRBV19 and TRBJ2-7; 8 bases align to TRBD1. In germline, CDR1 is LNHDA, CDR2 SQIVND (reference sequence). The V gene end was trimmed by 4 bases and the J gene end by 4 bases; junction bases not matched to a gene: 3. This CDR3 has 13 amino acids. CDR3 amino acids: CASSTDRGYEQYF. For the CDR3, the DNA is TGTGCCAGTAGTACCGACAGGGGATACGAGCAGTACTTC.